The 3 T cell receptor beta chains listed next were all sequenced from one sample in a study of T cell responses to AZD1222 COVID-19 vaccine. TCRdb's table, derived via immunoSEQ multiplex PCR, lists solely in-frame clones and lacks some. The table shows about 160,000 clones, with 90% to 95% occurring only once. Source: peripheral blood, taken 28 days after the second AZD1222 dose. Receptors were obtained from an adult who received the AZD1222 COVID-19 vaccine.

Only a few counts were recorded for this clone. V gene TRBV6-5 combines with J gene TRBJ1-1, with 7 positions matching TRBD1. Germline-derived CDR1 and CDR2 are MNHEY and SVGAGI. The V segment lost 5 bases and the J segment 5 bases; nucleotides outside the gene matches: 5. The CDR3 runs to 13 residues. The CDR3 here is CASSIDRETEAFF. The CDR3 nucleotides are TGTGCCAGCAGTATTGACAGGGAGACTGAAGCTTTCTTT.

The chain links TRBV6-5 to TRBJ2-7; 10 nucleotides match TRBD1. Germline trimming cut 6 bases from V and 5 bases from J; bases unmatched to any gene: 7. The V gene's germline CDR1 is MNHEY and CDR2 SVGAGI. CDR3 length equals 14 residues. The CDR3 reads CASSPDRGYDEQYF. DNA of the CDR3: TGTGCCAGCAGCCCGGACAGGGGGTATGACGAGCAGTACTTC.

V gene TRBV6-5 combines with J gene TRBJ1-1, with 7 bases identical to TRBD1. The V gene end was trimmed by 7 bases and the J gene end by 1 base; junction bases not matched to a gene: 6. Germline CDR1 reads MNHEY; CDR2 reads SVGAGI. This CDR3 comprises 14 residues. CDR3 residues: CASTETGPNTEAFF. CDR3 DNA: TGTGCCAGCACCGAGACAGGGCCGAACACTGAAGCTTTCTTT.